This is a list of T cell receptor beta chains from one sample in a study of blood T cells in healthy people across ages. In TCRdb, the 5' RACE reads were re-called with MiXCR into one record per CDR3 protein. The table records roughly 1.9 million distinct CDR3 sequences, more than 35% of them present only once. The sample consisted of blood. These TCRs come from a human donor in good health. CDR3s include the opening cysteine and the closing phenylalanine or tryptophan. The D gene is left open where the match is weak. Clone size is given for some rows only: seen once, a few or many times, or a class if the clone is expanded.

>-|TRBJ2-7|TRBV7-2|-
CASSLEPRYSYERYF
TGTGCCAGCAGCTTAGAGCCCAGATACTCCTACGAGCGGTACTTC
>-|TRBJ2-4|TRBV4-2|-
CASSQHPDQMKRDIQYF
TGTGCCAGCAGCCAACATCCGGACCAAATGAAAAGGGACATTCAGTACTTC
>-|TRBJ2-7|TRBV4-2|-
CASSQEPGNEQYF
TGTGCCAGCAGCCAAGAACCGGGTAACGAGCAGTACTTC
>few|TRBJ2-5|TRBV7-2|-
CASSSSPAETQYF
TGTGCCAGCAGCTCCTCCCCGGCGGAGACCCAGTACTTC
>-|TRBJ2-1|TRBV3-1|TRBD1
CASTHRDRGDNEQFF
TGTGCCAGCACCCACCGGGACAGGGGGGACAATGAGCAGTTCTTC
>-|TRBJ1-2|TRBV7-2|-
CASSLARDGYGYTF
TGTGCCAGCAGCTTAGCCCGGGACGGCTATGGCTACACCTTC
>few|TRBJ2-6|TRBV2|-
CASREHYSGANVLTF
TGTGCCAGCAGAGAACATTACTCTGGGGCCAACGTCCTGACTTTC
>-|TRBJ2-5|TRBV19|-
CASSKNREGLETQYF
TGTGCCAGTAGTAAGAACAGGGAAGGTTTAGAGACCCAGTACTTC
>-|TRBJ2-7|TRBV20-1|-
CSEGSTGVDNEQYF
TGCAGTGAGGGGTCGACAGGAGTTGACAACGAGCAGTACTTC
>-|TRBJ2-5|TRBV4-2|-
CASSQDVGRTQYF
TGTGCCAGCAGCCAAGATGTGGGGCGGACCCAGTACTTC
>-|TRBJ2-7|TRBV7-9|-
CASSPVGYHEQYF
TGTGCCAGCAGCCCGGTTGGATACCACGAGCAGTACTTC
>-|TRBJ1-2|TRBV6-2/TRBV6-3|-
CASSYSRGRTGGYTF
TGTGCCAGCAGTTACTCGAGGGGAAGGACTGGCGGCTACACCTTC
>-|TRBJ2-7|TRBV3-1|-
CASSQDYEYEQYF
TGTGCCAGCAGCCAAGATTACGAGTACGAGCAGTACTTC
>-|TRBJ2-1|TRBV29-1|-
CSVAPLVSYNKQFF
TGCAGCGTCGCTCCACTTGTTTCCTACAATAAGCAGTTCTTC
>-|TRBJ2-5|TRBV2|-
CASSLQQVSPSQETQYF
TGTGCCAGCAGTCTTCAACAGGTTTCCCCGAGTCAAGAGACCCAGTACTTC
>-|TRBJ1-2|TRBV30|-
CAWSVANYGYTF
TGTGCCTGGAGTGTGGCTAACTATGGCTACACCTTC
>few|TRBJ2-1|TRBV20-1|TRBD1
CSAKGQGLINEQFF
TGCAGTGCCAAAGGACAGGGGTTGATCAATGAGCAGTTCTTC